This T cell receptor beta chain derives from a study of blood T cell repertoires in COVID-19. At the level of the study: Samples taken during acute and convalescent COVID-19 were collected in the United States, Italy and Spain. Nucleic acid was either cDNA or gDNA, and it came from T cells, B-cell-depleted T cells, or PBMCs.

Only in-frame clones appear in the TCRdb table, and some are missing; sequencing was by immunoSEQ multiplex PCR. The table has 100,000 or so clones, approximately 86% seen once. The sequence derives from a human donor in a cohort sampled during active COVID-19. The sample comprised peripheral blood.

The DNA for the CDR3 is TGTGCCAGCAGTGTAAACAGAAACACCGGGGAGCTGTTTTTT. Amino acid sequence: CASSVNRNTGELFF. The genes are TRBV2 and TRBJ2-2, with unresolved D. V was clipped by 4 bases and J by 2 bases, with 8 bases between them. The CDR3 sequence is 14 residues long. Germline loops: CDR1 SNHLY, CDR2 FYNNEI.